This T cell receptor (beta chain) was recovered during a study of blood T cell repertoires in COVID-19. Study-wide background: In each case, the material was cDNA or gDNA derived from T cells, B-cell-depleted T cells, or PBMCs.

Of note for this clone: This sample includes further DNA sequences coding for the same CDR3.

CDR3 length: 13 residues. From germline, CDR1 is SGDLS and CDR2 YYNGEE. After removal of 2 bases from V and 5 bases from J, the junction contained 1 base not matched to a gene. The study counted Cohort 3 donors as recovered given two negative PCRs, clearance, or symptom resolution. In the authors' workflow: Estimation of nucleated cell counts relied on the amplification of reference gene primers. The method was immunoSEQ multiplex PCR; TCRdb's version includes in-frame clones alone and lacks a portion of them. V and J calls and clone size are given by that table; D and trimming were obtained from the DNA. The sample has about 230,000 clones, approximately 90% seen once; the top ten hold roughly a tenth.

V and J are TRBV9 and TRBJ1-2; 9 bases are a match to TRBD1. The sequencing sample was made of PBMCs or T cells enriched from blood (not recorded which). The sequence derives from a man aged 25 to 40 who had recovered from COVID-19. In DNA, the CDR3 is TGTGCCAGCAGCGTCGGACAGGGGTATGGCTACACCTTC. As protein: CASSVGQGYGYTF.